This TCR beta chain was observed in a study of stem cell transplantation in POMP-related autoinflammatory disease. At the level of the study: The study hypothesized thymoproteasome defects skew the TRB repertoire via impaired CD8+ selection. Pre-transplant patients had naive-skewed CD4+ T cells and few CD8+ T cells. After transplant, neutrophils and platelets showed 100% graft donor chimerism through one year.

Note on this clone: Its antigen is not identified.

Profiled with immunoSEQ multiplex PCR; TCRdb holds only in-frame clones, not every one. The table has over 60,000 clones, approximately 90% seen once; the top ten hold 0.5% to 0.85%. Study-wide findings and caveats: Unique TRB V-J gene pairings were limited in number in patients with PRAID.

The CDR3 runs to 15 residues. V lost 4 bases and J lost 4, with 12 bases in between. CDR1 and CDR2 (germline): KGHDR, SFDVKD. The chain is built from TRBV24-1 and TRBJ1-4, with D unresolved. The starting material was CD4+ T cells from PBMCs, obtained after stem cell transplantation. The TCR sequence derives from a human patient with POMP-related autoinflammation and immune dysregulation (PRAID). Some T cells may have come from the graft donor. This CDR3 is CATSDGRPHNEKLFF. Here the CDR3 DNA reads TGTGCCACCAGTGACGGACGGCCCCATAATGAAAAACTGTTTTTT.